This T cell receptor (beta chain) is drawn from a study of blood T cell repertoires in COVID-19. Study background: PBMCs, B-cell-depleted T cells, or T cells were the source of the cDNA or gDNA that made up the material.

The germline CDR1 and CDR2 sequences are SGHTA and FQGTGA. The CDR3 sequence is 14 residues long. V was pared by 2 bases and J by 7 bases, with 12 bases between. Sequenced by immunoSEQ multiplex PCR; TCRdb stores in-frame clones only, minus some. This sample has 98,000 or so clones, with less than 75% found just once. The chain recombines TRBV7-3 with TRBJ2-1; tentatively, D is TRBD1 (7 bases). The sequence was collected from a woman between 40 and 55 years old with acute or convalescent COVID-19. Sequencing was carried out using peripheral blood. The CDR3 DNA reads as TGTGCCAGCAGCTTAGATCCAGGGGGGAATGAGCAGTTCTTC. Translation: CASSLDPGGNEQFF.